The 27 T cell receptor beta chains in this list originate from one sample, sequenced in a study of identical twins. Each CDR3 protein gets one entry after TCRdb re-called the 5' RACE reads with MiXCR. The profile shows around 490,000 distinct CDR3 sequences, roughly an eighth of them singletons. A further study also used this sample, focusing on yellow fever vaccine responses in identical twins.

Sequenced: CD4+ T cells sorted from blood. The receptor source for this set is a woman aged 18-29 years in good health.

The J gene is TRBJ2-7, the V gene TRBV6-5; D remains ambiguous. V was pared by 6 bases and J by 10 bases, with 13 bases between. Germline V gene sequence: CDR1 MNHEY, CDR2 SVGAGI. CDR3 length equals 11 residues. The CDR3: CASSSLGFQYF. Written as DNA, the CDR3 is TGTGCCAGCAGCTCTTTGGGGTTTCAGTACTTC.

With respect to this clonotype: This could be a read error, since a much larger clone is one nucleotide away. The V and J genes are TRBV14 and TRBJ2-1; TRBD2 is a possible D gene (5 bases). Trimming removed 10 bases from V and 5 bases from J, with 18 bases in between. The length of the CDR3 is 14 residues. Looked up from germline, CDR1 is SGHDN and CDR2 is FVKESK. The CDR3 reads CANSRAGMDNEQFF. The CDR3 DNA sequence: TGTGCCAACAGTCGAGCCGGGATGGACAATGAGCAGTTCTTC.

The chain carries TRBV11-2 and TRBJ2-5, with 8 bases fitting TRBD2. Losses at the gene ends were 1 base for V and 5 bases for J; bases not matched to a gene: 9. Germline V lookup: CDR1 SGHAT, CDR2 FQNNGV. The CDR3 runs 16 residues. The CDR3 region has the DNA TGTGCCAGCAGCTTAGCCAGCGGGAGTACCGCGGAGACCCAGTACTTC. This encodes CASSLASGSTAETQYF.

This rearrangement joins TRBV7-2 to TRBJ2-2; 10 bases fit TRBD2. Germline trimming cut 5 bases from V and 1 base from J; bases unmatched to any gene: 7. Germline-derived CDR1 and CDR2 are SGHTA and FQGNSA. The CDR3 totals 17 residues. The CDR3 protein is CASSRLAGRLNTGELFF. As DNA, the CDR3 is TGTGCCAGCAGCCGACTAGCGGGCCGTCTGAACACCGGGGAGCTGTTTTTT. Combining the CDR3 with reference TRBV7-2 and TRBJ2-2 gives the whole variable domain GAGVSQSPSNKVTEKGKDVELRCDPISGHTALYWYRQSLGQGLEFLIYFQGNSAPDKSGLPSDRFSAERTGGSVSTLTIQRTQQEDSAVYLCASSRLAGRLNTGELFFGEGSRLTVL.

The chain uses TRBV7-6 and TRBJ2-5, with 12 bases fitting TRBD2. V dropped 4 bases and J dropped 3; count of bases not matched to a gene: 9. Looked up from germline, CDR1 is SGHVS and CDR2 is FNYEAQ. There are 17 residues in the CDR3. The CDR3 region has the DNA TGTGCCAGCAGCTCCCCGAGGCTAGCGGGGGGGGAAGAGACCCAGTACTTC. Amino acids: CASSSPRLAGGEETQYF.

The chain employs TRBV20-1 and TRBJ2-2, with 7 nucleotides matching TRBD2. CDR3 length equals 12 residues. Germline loops: CDR1 DFQATT, CDR2 SNEGSKA (reference sequence). With V trimmed by 6 bases and J by 7 bases, 5 bases remained unmatched. DNA of the CDR3: TGCAGTGCAGCGGGGTACGTCGGGGAGCTGTTTTTT. It is translated as CSAAGYVGELFF.

This clonotype was counted only a few times. The chain uses TRBV18 and TRBJ2-5, with 11 bases matching TRBD1. The CDR3 runs 15 residues. Trimming cost V 1 base and J 2 bases; bases outside gene matches: 0. The V gene's germline CDR1 is KGHSH and CDR2 LQKENI. CDR3 coding DNA: TGTGCCAGCTCACCACGGGACAGGGGGCAAGAGACCCAGTACTTC. The encoded protein is CASSPRDRGQETQYF.

This clonotype has a handful of counts. This chain links TRBV7-6 with TRBJ2-3; no clear D gene. This CDR3 has 15 residues. The V gene lost 4 bases and the J gene lost 3 bases, with 14 bases spanning the gap. The germline V gene has CDR1 SGHVS and CDR2 FNYEAQ. This CDR3 reads CASSSYRTTTDTQYF. CDR3 nucleotides: TGTGCCAGCAGCTCGTACCGAACCACTACAGATACGCAGTATTTT.

This sequence joins TRBV9 and TRBJ1-1, with no clear D. Trimming shortened V by 0 bases and J by 1 base, and 7 bases separated the two germline ends. Germline CDR1 is SGDLS and CDR2 is YYNGEE. The CDR3 sequence is 14 residues long. The CDR3, as DNA: TGTGCCAGCAGCGTAGGAGTCAGGAACACTGAAGCTTTCTTT. Protein: CASSVGVRNTEAFF.

DNA for the CDR3: TGCAGCGCCTACAGGGTGTCCTATGGCTACACCTTC. Protein product: CSAYRVSYGYTF. The chain recombines TRBV29-1 with TRBJ1-2; maybe TRBD1 (6 bases). Trimming took 7 bases from V and 4 from J, leaving 13 bases between them. The CDR3 length is 12 residues. The germline V gene has CDR1 SQVTM and CDR2 ANQGSEA.

This clonotype has just a few counts. The chain joins TRBV3-1 to TRBJ2-3, with TRBD1 identical over 8 bases. The germline CDR1 and CDR2 sequences are LGHDT and YNNKEL (reference sequence). With 2 bases clipped from V and 3 bases from J, the junction kept 4 bases outside the gene matches. The CDR3 extends over 15 amino acids. In DNA form, the CDR3 reads TGTGCCAGCAGCCAACGGACAGGGAGGACAGATACGCAGTATTTT. Its translation: CASSQRTGRTDTQYF.

This sequence joins TRBV11-2 and TRBJ2-7; TRBD1 matches at 11 bases. Germline V gene sequence: CDR1 SGHAT, CDR2 FQNNGV. The CDR3 sequence is 16 residues long. The J segment lost 6 bases and the V segment lost 0 bases, leaving 7 bases of the junction unmatched. The CDR3 sequence: CASSLDLGTGGGEQYF. The DNA of the CDR3 is TGTGCCAGCAGCTTAGATCTGGGGACAGGGGGGGGCGAGCAGTACTTC.

This clonotype was seen once. The CDR3 spells CASSLSRAPQHF. The CDR3 nucleotides read TGTGCCAGCAGCTTAAGCAGGGCCCCCCAGCATTTT. V usage is TRBV7-9 and J usage is TRBJ1-5, with D perhaps TRBD1 (5 bases). CDR3 size: 12 residues. Germline lookup yields CDR1 SEHNR and CDR2 FQNEAQ (reference sequence). Trimming left V 2 bases short and J 10 bases short, with 9 bases between.

The V call is TRBV20-1, the J call TRBJ1-4; TRBD1 agrees at 9 bases. V was clipped by 8 bases and J by 7 bases; unmatched bases: 11. The CDR3 extends over 14 amino acids. The V gene's germline CDR1 is DFQATT and CDR2 SNEGSKA (reference sequence). The CDR3 region has the DNA TGCAGTACAACCCTACAGGGGGCGGGTGAAAAACTGTTTTTT. Amino acids: CSTTLQGAGEKLFF.

This clonotype was seen a few times. This sequence joins TRBV20-1 and TRBJ1-5, with D perhaps TRBD1 (5 bases). CDR3 length: 16 residues. Germline V gene sequence: CDR1 DFQATT, CDR2 SNEGSKA (reference sequence). V was cut by 0 bases and J by 4 bases, with 16 bases left in between. The CDR3 DNA reads TGCAGTGCTAGAGATAGCAGGGAAGGATGGAATCAGCCCCAGCATTTT. Its protein product is CSARDSREGWNQPQHF.

V is TRBV4-3 and J is TRBJ2-5; the D is unclear. CDR3 size: 16 residues. Germline V gives CDR1 LGHNA, CDR2 YSLEER. V was shortened by 0 bases and J by 7 bases, with 18 bases between the two germline ends. The CDR3 loop reads CASSQDRNPRVGTQYF. The CDR3 DNA is TGCGCCAGCAGCCAAGATAGAAATCCTCGGGTAGGGACCCAGTACTTC.

This clonotype has only a few counts. The chain joins TRBV28 to TRBJ2-7; D gene uncertain. CDR3 length: 14 residues. CDR1 and CDR2 (germline): MDHEN, SYDVKM. Trimming removed 7 bases at V and 3 bases at J, with 16 bases between. CDR3: CASTSPIPFYEQYF. The DNA for the CDR3 is TGTGCCAGCACCAGCCCCATCCCCTTCTACGAGCAGTACTTC.

This clonotype has just a few counts. This sequence joins TRBV5-1 and TRBJ1-4; TRBD1 might be the D (6 bases). CDR3 length: 15 residues. V was shortened by 9 bases and J by 8 bases, with 23 bases between the two germline ends. CDR1 is SGHRS and CDR2 is YFSETQ in the germline V gene. CDR3 residues: CATSAGTTSEEKLFF. The CDR3 DNA follows: TGCGCCACCTCTGCCGGGACAACGAGCGAGGAAAAACTGTTTTTT.

The chain carries TRBV10-3 and TRBJ2-7; D is possibly TRBD2 (7 bases). V shed 8 bases and J shed 6 bases, with 14 bases lying between them. The germline gives CDR1 ENHRY, CDR2 SYGVKD. The CDR3 extends over 12 amino acids. CDR3 coding DNA: TGTGCCATCCATGGGGGGGGGCGCGAGCAGTACTTC. Amino acid sequence: CAIHGGGREQYF.

This clonotype was seen more than once but under ten times. The genes are TRBV10-3 and TRBJ2-1, with 8 bases lining up with TRBD2. CDR3 size: 12 residues. Germline-derived CDR1 and CDR2 are ENHRY and SYGVKD. CDR3 nucleotides: TGTGCTTGTAGCGGGATCCGGAATGAGCAGTTCTTC. Translation gives CACSGIRNEQFF.

The chain is built from TRBV5-1 and TRBJ2-3; 8 bases line up with TRBD1. V shed 5 bases and J 4 bases; nucleotides not matched to a gene: 3. Germline lookup yields CDR1 SGHRS and CDR2 YFSETQ. The CDR3 length is 13 residues. This CDR3 is CASRMDRADTQYF. The CDR3, as DNA: TGCGCCAGCAGGATGGACAGGGCAGATACGCAGTATTTT. Complete variable domain (other parts from reference TRBV5-1 and TRBJ2-3): KAGVTQTPRYLIKTRGQQVTLSCSPISGHRSVSWYQQTPGQGLQFLFEYFSETQRNKGNFPGRFSGRQFSNSRSEMNVSTLELGDSALYLCASRMDRADTQYFGPGTRLTVL.

In DNA form, the CDR3 reads TGCAGTGCTAGAGATGGGCGGAAGAACCTCTACGAGCAGTACTTC. It yields the protein CSARDGRKNLYEQYF. The chain recombines TRBV20-1 with TRBJ2-7; no clear D. Looked up from germline, CDR1 is DFQATT and CDR2 is SNEGSKA (reference sequence). The length of the CDR3 is 15 residues. Trimming removed 0 bases from V and 3 bases from J, with 15 bases in between.

This clonotype was observed a handful of times. CDR3 coding DNA: TGTGCCAGCAGCCAAGTACCGGGACAGGGTTACGAGCAGTACTTC. It specifies CASSQVPGQGYEQYF. This chain joins TRBV3-1 and TRBJ2-7; TRBD1 matches 9 bases. Trimming cost V 1 base and J 4 bases; bases outside gene matches: 5. Per germline, CDR1 LGHDT and CDR2 YNNKEL (reference sequence). The CDR3 covers 15 residues.

This clonotype was recorded many times. This rearrangement joins TRBV10-2 to TRBJ1-4; 7 bases are shared with TRBD1. The CDR3 covers 15 residues. Germline V gives CDR1 WSHSY, CDR2 SAAADI. Germline trimming cut 6 bases from V and 4 bases from J; bases unmatched to any gene: 8. Here the CDR3 DNA reads TGCGCCAGCAGCCTGGGGACAGACATTAATGAAAAACTGTTTTTT. This codes for CASSLGTDINEKLFF.

This clonotype has ten or more counts. The V gene is TRBV6-6, the J gene TRBJ2-5; the D gene is possibly TRBD2 (6 bases). Germline CDR1 MNHNY, CDR2 SVGAGI (reference sequence). The CDR3 is made up of 13 amino acids. Trimming took off 7 bases at V and 5 bases at J, with 14 bases between the two ends. The CDR3 DNA follows: TGTGCCAGCATGGGGACGGCGGGGGAGACCCAGTACTTC. Its translation is CASMGTAGETQYF.

The chain couples TRBV15 to TRBJ1-5, with a weak D call TRBD1 (6 bases). Between the trimmed V and J ends, which lost 1 base and 2 bases, there was a span of 12 bases. Germline CDR1 reads LNHNV; CDR2 reads YYDKDF (reference sequence). The CDR3 totals 16 residues. This CDR3 reads CATSRAGDTRNQPQHF. Written as DNA, the CDR3 is TGTGCCACCAGCAGAGCGGGGGACACACGCAATCAGCCCCAGCATTTT.

V gene TRBV4-2 combines with J gene TRBJ2-3; tentatively, D is TRBD2 (5 bases). Germline CDR1 is LGHNA and CDR2 is YNFKEQ. The length of the CDR3 is 16 residues. The V and J ends lost 0 bases and 5 bases respectively, with 15 bases between them. The CDR3 DNA reads as TGTGCCAGCAGCCAAGATTTAGGAGGACGTGGAGATACGCAGTATTTT. It encodes CASSQDLGGRGDTQYF.